One and the same sample provided the 26 T cell receptor beta chains below, sequenced in a study of spatial heterogeneity in lung cancer. As for time point: blood at routine non-recurrence follow-up after resection. MiXCR, run by TCRdb on the 5' RACE reads, gives a single entry per CDR3 protein. The repertoire holds about 120,000 distinct CDR3 sequences, with approximately 10% as singletons. Sequences were derived from PBMCs, sampled at follow-up. These receptors were obtained from a female donor with early-stage non-small cell lung cancer.

This chain uses TRBV7-9 with TRBJ1-1, with 8 positions matching TRBD1. The CDR3 has 13 amino acids. Per the germline V gene, CDR1 is SEHNR and CDR2 is FQNEAQ (reference sequence). Unmatched junction bases numbered 3, after V lost 5 bases and J lost 4 bases. This CDR3 reads CASSRTGGTEAFF. CDR3 in DNA: TGTGCCAGCAGCCGAACAGGGGGCACTGAAGCTTTCTTT.

This clonotype was detected ten times or more. The CDR3 region has the DNA TGCAGCGTCGGACAGGGATGGCTGTTTTTT. This sequence encodes CSVGQGWLFF. The V and J genes are TRBV29-1 and TRBJ2-2; 8 nucleotides align to TRBD1. The CDR3 sequence is 10 residues long. V shed 6 bases and J 13 bases; nucleotides not matched to a gene: 4. CDR1 and CDR2 from the germline V gene are SQVTM and ANQGSEA.

The V call is TRBV7-2, the J call TRBJ1-2; TRBD1 matches at 7 bases. CDR3 length: 14 residues. Germline V gene sequence: CDR1 SGHTA, CDR2 FQGNSA. The ends lost 5 bases at V and 3 bases at J; junction bases unmatched: 6. Here the CDR3 DNA reads TGTGCCAGCAGCCCCAGACAGGGTTACTATGGCTACACCTTC. Protein sequence: CASSPRQGYYGYTF.

This chain joins TRBV15 and TRBJ1-1; D remains ambiguous. The CDR3 consists of 13 residues. Germline CDR1 and CDR2: LNHNV and YYDKDF (reference sequence). Trimming took 4 bases from V and 0 from J, leaving 6 bases between them. This CDR3 is CATSTLVNTEAFF. The CDR3, as DNA: TGTGCCACCAGCACGTTAGTGAACACTGAAGCTTTCTTT.

This sequence joins TRBV5-1 and TRBJ1-1; 7 bases are a match to TRBD1. The CDR3 is made up of 14 amino acids. The germline gives CDR1 SGHRS, CDR2 YFSETQ. V lost 4 bases to trimming and J lost 1 base; unmatched junction nucleotides: 4. This CDR3 is CASSTGTANTEAFF. CDR3 DNA: TGCGCCAGCAGCACCGGGACAGCGAACACTGAAGCTTTCTTT.

This clonotype was picked up a small number of times. V and J are TRBV28 and TRBJ2-3; D is possibly TRBD1 (6 bases). The V end lost 5 bases, the J end lost 2 bases, and 11 bases lay between the germline ends. Germline V gene sequence: CDR1 MDHEN, CDR2 SYDVKM. The CDR3 covers 14 residues. The DNA of the CDR3 is TGTGCCAGCAGTCCTCGGACAGACACAGATACGCAGTATTTT. Protein: CASSPRTDTDTQYF.

The chain links TRBV20-1 to TRBJ2-7, with unresolved D. The CDR3 covers 13 residues. V lost 3 bases and J lost 0, with 9 bases in between. Germline V gene data show CDR1 as DFQATT and CDR2 as SNEGSKA (reference sequence). CDR3 coding DNA: TGCAGTGCTAGTCGTCCTAGCTCCTACGAGCAGTACTTC. Its protein is CSASRPSSYEQYF.

The sample holds a few counts of this clonotype. The CDR3 reads CASSQSLGRGYEAFF. The DNA of the CDR3 is TGTGCCAGCAGCCAATCTTTGGGGAGAGGGTATGAAGCTTTCTTT. This sequence joins TRBV16 and TRBJ1-1; D uncertain. Germline values: CDR1 KGHSY, CDR2 FQNENV. This CDR3 is 15 amino acids long. V dropped 0 bases and J dropped 7 bases, with 15 bases sitting between them.

V usage is TRBV7-3 and J usage is TRBJ1-6; TRBD1 matches at 8 bases. V was clipped by 6 bases and J by 7 bases; unmatched bases: 5. This CDR3 comprises 14 residues. The V gene's germline CDR1 is SGHTA and CDR2 FQGTGA. In DNA, the CDR3 is TGTGCCAGCAGTTTACAGGGGGGAAATTCACCCCTCCACTTT. It encodes CASSLQGGNSPLHF.

The table lists this clonotype with a few counts. This sequence joins TRBV9 and TRBJ1-3; weak D call: TRBD1 (6 bases). CDR3 length: 14 residues. The V gene lost 0 bases and the J gene lost 4 bases, with 8 bases spanning the gap. Germline lookup yields CDR1 SGDLS and CDR2 YYNGEE. In nucleotides, the CDR3 is TGTGCCAGCAGCGTAGGACAGGACGGAAACACCATATATTTT. It encodes CASSVGQDGNTIYF. The full variable domain, rest sourced from reference TRBV9 and TRBJ1-3, is DSGVTQTPKHLITATGQRVTLRCSPRSGDLSVYWYQQSLDQGLQFLIQYYNGEERAKGNILERFSAQQFPDLHSELNLSSLELGDSALYFCASSVGQDGNTIYFGEGSWLTVV.

This clonotype was seen at least ten times. This chain connects TRBV28 to TRBJ1-5, with D possibly matching TRBD1 (5 bases). CDR1 is MDHEN, CDR2 SYDVKM, per germline. Trimming took 1 base from V and 6 from J, leaving 10 bases between them. This CDR3 comprises 14 residues. In DNA form, the CDR3 reads TGTGCCAGCAGTTTATCGCTGGGGGGTCAGCCCCAGCATTTT. Residues: CASSLSLGGQPQHF.

The rearrangement uses TRBV6-1 and TRBJ1-1; tentative D call: TRBD1 (5 bases). Germline V gene lookup returns CDR1 MNHNS and CDR2 SASEGT. V shed 4 bases and J shed 10 bases, with 16 bases lying between them. The CDR3 runs 13 residues. CDR3 bases: TGTGCCAGCAGTGGGATGGCGACGGGGCGAGCTTTCTTT. It codes for CASSGMATGRAFF.

In this sample, this clonotype turned up many times. The V call is TRBV9, the J call TRBJ2-5; D is ambiguous. V lost 0 bases, J lost 7 bases, and 7 bases lay in between. Germline V lookup: CDR1 SGDLS, CDR2 YYNGEE. The CDR3 totals 12 residues. CDR3 sequence: CASSVALGTQYF. CDR3 DNA sequence: TGTGCCAGCAGCGTAGCTTTGGGGACCCAGTACTTC.

The rearrangement links TRBV6-2 or TRBV6-3 to TRBJ2-7; 7 positions agree with TRBD2. The CDR3 contains 13 residues. V was pared by 1 base and J by 5 bases, with 2 bases of the junction left unmatched. In germline, CDR1 is MNHEY, CDR2 SVGEGT. The CDR3 DNA reads TGTGCCAGCAGTTACTGGACTAGAAACGAGCAGTACTTC. Translating it yields CASSYWTRNEQYF.

The chain uses TRBV12-5 and TRBJ2-2, with unresolved D. V lost 5 bases and J lost 2, with 9 bases in between. The CDR3 has 14 amino acids. The V gene's germline CDR1 is LGHNT and CDR2 FRNRAP. CDR3 sequence reads: CASGPGRNTGELFF. CDR3 nucleotide sequence: TGTGCTAGTGGTCCGGGTCGTAACACCGGGGAGCTGTTTTTT.

The chain recombines TRBV12-3 or TRBV12-4 with TRBJ2-1, with D perhaps given as TRBD1 or TRBD2 (6 bases each). V gave up 7 bases and J gave up 0 bases, with 16 bases separating them. CDR3 size: 16 residues. CDR3 in amino acids: CASKPGAVNSYNEQFF. CDR3 in DNA: TGTGCCAGCAAGCCGGGGGCCGTCAACTCCTACAATGAGCAGTTCTTC.

The chain links TRBV12-3 or TRBV12-4 to TRBJ2-1; no clear D gene. V shed 5 bases and J shed 6 bases, with 5 bases lying between them. This CDR3 spans 11 amino acids. The CDR3 protein is CASSGGNEQFF. The CDR3 DNA reads TGTGCCAGCAGTGGCGGCAATGAGCAGTTCTTC.

This clonotype was recorded many times. The gene calls are TRBV6-5 and TRBJ1-6; D is unclear. The CDR3 extends over 14 amino acids. The germline CDR1 and CDR2 sequences are MNHEY and SVGAGI. Trimming left V 2 bases short and J 9 bases short, with 11 bases between. The CDR3 here is CASSYRQDGSPLHF. As DNA, the CDR3 is TGTGCCAGCAGTTACCGGCAGGATGGTTCACCCCTCCACTTT.

This clonotype has at least ten counts. The rearrangement joins TRBV28 to TRBJ2-2, with no clear D. There are 13 residues in the CDR3. Germline CDR1 and CDR2: MDHEN and SYDVKM. Trimming stripped 7 bases from V and 2 bases from J, with 8 bases between. In DNA, the CDR3 is TGTGCCAGCATCGGGCTTAACACCGGGGAGCTGTTTTTT. Protein product: CASIGLNTGELFF.

The table lists this clonotype with many counts. The rearrangement joins TRBV9 to TRBJ1-1; D is uncertain. CDR3 length: 13 residues. V was trimmed by 4 bases and J by 1 base, leaving 8 bases between them. Germline V gene lookup returns CDR1 SGDLS and CDR2 YYNGEE. CDR3 coding DNA: TGTGCCAGCAGCACCGACGGGAACACTGAAGCTTTCTTT. Its protein is CASSTDGNTEAFF.

This sequence joins TRBV20-1 and TRBJ2-3; 13 positions agree with TRBD2. After removal of 3 bases from V and 2 bases from J, the junction contained 11 bases not matched to a gene. CDR1 and CDR2 from the germline V gene are DFQATT and SNEGSKA (reference sequence). This CDR3 is built from 18 residues. The CDR3 protein is CSARGKGLAGLITDTQYF. For the CDR3, the DNA is TGCAGTGCTAGGGGAAAGGGACTAGCGGGACTAATCACAGATACGCAGTATTTT.

A few counts support this clonotype. The chain has TRBV5-1 and TRBJ2-7, with 8 bases that match TRBD2. Germline values: CDR1 SGHRS, CDR2 YFSETQ. This CDR3 comprises 16 residues. Trimming cost V 4 bases and J 2 bases; bases outside gene matches: 11. CDR3 DNA: TGCGCCAGCAGCGGTCCACAAGCGGGAGCCCCCTACGAGCAGTACTTC. It encodes CASSGPQAGAPYEQYF.

This clonotype was seen repeatedly, ten times or more. The chain carries TRBV6-1 and TRBJ2-7; possibly TRBD1 for D (6 bases). Trimming took 5 bases from V and 5 from J, leaving 10 bases between them. This CDR3 has 12 residues. Per germline, CDR1 MNHNS and CDR2 SASEGT. CDR3 sequence reads: CASSPTGHEQYF. For the CDR3, the DNA is TGTGCCAGCAGTCCAACAGGGCACGAGCAGTACTTC.

This clonotype was found a few times. The chain joins TRBV7-9 to TRBJ2-5, with D possibly matching TRBD1 (6 bases). CDR1 and CDR2 from the germline V gene are SEHNR and FQNEAQ (reference sequence). The CDR3 covers 15 residues. Trimming pared 5 bases from V and 5 bases from J, leaving 18 bases between. DNA of the CDR3: TGTGCCAGCAGCCAATTAAGACAGGTTCGGGAGACCCAGTACTTC. Amino acids: CASSQLRQVRETQYF.

This clonotype was seen repeatedly, ten times or more. The chain carries TRBV2 and TRBJ1-1, with 7 bases fitting TRBD1. This CDR3 is 13 amino acids long. Unmatched junction bases numbered 3, after V lost 6 bases and J lost 2 bases. Germline values: CDR1 SNHLY, CDR2 FYNNEI. CDR3 nucleotide sequence: TGTGCCAGCAGACAGGGGAGTAACACTGAAGCTTTCTTT. Amino acids: CASRQGSNTEAFF.

This chain joins TRBV28 and TRBJ1-1; D might be TRBD1 (5 bases). Germline V gene data show CDR1 as MDHEN and CDR2 as SYDVKM. Trimming removed 4 bases at V and 10 bases at J, with 19 bases between. The CDR3 consists of 14 residues. CDR3 amino acids: CASSSHRRAIAAFF. The DNA of the CDR3 is TGTGCCAGCAGTTCCCACCGCAGGGCGATCGCAGCTTTCTTT.